This entry lists 5 T cell receptor beta chains sequenced from one sample in a study of T cell repertoires in cytomegalovirus infection. TCRdb re-called the reads with MiXCR, one entry per CDR3 protein. The table includes about 490,000 distinct CDR3 sequences, approximately 15% detected once. Sequencing used CD8+ T cells from PBMCs. The origin of the receptors is a human donor in good health (CMV status not recorded). Some clones in this sample may be carry-over from other donors' samples.

There are many counts of this clonotype. The chain has TRBV27 and TRBJ2-1, with D unresolved. Germline loops: CDR1 MNHEY, CDR2 SMNVEV (reference sequence). This CDR3 contains 13 residues. V lost 6 bases, J lost 4 bases, and 10 bases lay in between. Written as DNA, the CDR3 is TGTGCCAGCAGGATAAGTTCATACAATGAGCAGTTCTTC. Residues: CASRISSYNEQFF.

This clonotype was counted at least ten times. CDR3 residues: CASSLGGGGTYNEQFF. The CDR3 DNA reads as TGTGCCAGCAGCTTGGGAGGGGGCGGGACCTACAATGAGCAGTTCTTC. V gene TRBV5-6 combines with J gene TRBJ2-1, with a possible D match to TRBD1 (7 bases). The CDR3 contains 16 residues. Germline CDR1 SGHDT, CDR2 YYEEEE. V was cut by 0 bases and J by 2 bases, with 12 bases left in between.

Turning to this clonotype: A much more abundant neighbour one base away suggests this may be a read error. The V gene is TRBV6-1, the J gene TRBJ2-5, with 12 bases that match TRBD2. Per the germline V gene, CDR1 is MNHNS and CDR2 is SASEGT. The CDR3 covers 15 residues. V was clipped by 6 bases and J by 7 bases; unmatched bases: 9. CDR3 protein: CASRTGLAGGVTQYF. The CDR3 nucleotides read TGTGCCAGCAGAACGGGACTAGCGGGTGGGGTGACCCAGTACTTC.

This clonotype showed up many times. J is TRBJ2-3 and V is TRBV11-2; 8 nucleotides line up with TRBD2. The ends lost 5 bases at V and 1 base at J; junction bases unmatched: 5. The CDR3 contains 15 residues. CDR1 is SGHAT and CDR2 is FQNNGV in the germline V gene. CDR3 sequence: CASSIGAGGTDTQYF. DNA for the CDR3: TGTGCCAGCAGCATAGGAGCGGGGGGCACAGATACGCAGTATTTT.

This clonotype has at least ten counts. The rearrangement joins TRBV6-1 to TRBJ1-5; D not certain. CDR1 is MNHNS and CDR2 is SASEGT in the germline V gene. The CDR3 runs to 15 residues. V was cut by 7 bases and J by 0 bases, with 13 bases left in between. The CDR3 bases are TGTGCCAGCATAAATCCCAGGTATAGCAATCAGCCCCAGCATTTT. Residues: CASINPRYSNQPQHF.